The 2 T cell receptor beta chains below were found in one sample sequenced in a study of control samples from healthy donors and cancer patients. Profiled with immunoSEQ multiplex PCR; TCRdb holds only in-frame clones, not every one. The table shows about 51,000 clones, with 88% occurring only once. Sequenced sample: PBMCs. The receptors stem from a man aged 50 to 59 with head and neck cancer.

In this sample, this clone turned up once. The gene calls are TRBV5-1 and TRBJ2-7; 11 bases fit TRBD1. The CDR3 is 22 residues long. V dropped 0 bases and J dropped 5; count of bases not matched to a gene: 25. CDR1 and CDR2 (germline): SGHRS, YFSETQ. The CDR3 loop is CASSLGVGRDRGALSRLDEQYF. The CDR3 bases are TGCGCCAGCAGCTTGGGCGTGGGGCGGGACAGGGGGGCCCTATCTCGGTTGGACGAGCAGTACTTC.

This CDR3 is CSASESSGGENTGELFF. DNA of the CDR3: TGCAGTGCCAGTGAATCTAGCGGGGGGGAAAACACCGGGGAGCTGTTTTTT. This chain uses TRBV20-1 with TRBJ2-2, with 12 bases lining up with TRBD2. With V trimmed by 6 bases and J by 2 bases, 10 bases remained unmatched. The CDR3 contains 17 residues. Germline V CDR1 and CDR2: DFQATT, SNEGSKA (reference sequence).